This entry describes one T cell receptor (beta chain). Participants came from roughly 25 US areas, aged about 18 to 100 years. Cohorts were assigned according to the clinical history that participants reported. All recovered Cohort 3 donors got two negative PCRs, got clearance, or saw symptom resolution. The data are from a study of blood T cell repertoires in COVID-19. Turning to the study itself: T cells, B-cell-depleted T cells, or PBMCs supplied cDNA or gDNA.

The CDR3 runs to 15 residues. The V and J ends lost 5 bases and 4 bases respectively, with 15 bases between them. Germline V CDR1 and CDR2: KGHSH, LQKENI. The method was immunoSEQ multiplex PCR; TCRdb's version includes in-frame clones alone and lacks a portion of them. Of hundreds of thousands of clones in the sample, 87% were seen once. Sequencing was carried out using PBMCs or T cells enriched from blood (not recorded which). The sequence came from a woman aged 40 to 49 who had recovered from COVID-19. The chain joins TRBV18 to TRBJ1-5; possibly TRBD1 for D (5 bases). In nucleotides, the CDR3 is TGTGCCAGCTCAGCTGCACAGGCTAAGAATCAGCCCCAGCATTTT. Translating gives CASSAAQAKNQPQHF.